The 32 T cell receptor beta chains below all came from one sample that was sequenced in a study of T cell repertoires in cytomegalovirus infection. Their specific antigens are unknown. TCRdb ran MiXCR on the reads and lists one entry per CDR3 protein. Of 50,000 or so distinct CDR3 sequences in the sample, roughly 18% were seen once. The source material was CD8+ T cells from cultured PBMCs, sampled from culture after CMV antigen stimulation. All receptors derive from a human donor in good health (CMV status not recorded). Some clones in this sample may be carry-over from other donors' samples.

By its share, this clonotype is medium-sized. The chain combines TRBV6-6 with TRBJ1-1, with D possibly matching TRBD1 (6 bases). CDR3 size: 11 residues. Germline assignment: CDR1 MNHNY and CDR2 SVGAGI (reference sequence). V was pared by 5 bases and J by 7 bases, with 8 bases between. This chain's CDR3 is CASSRDIEAFF. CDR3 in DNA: TGTGCCAGCAGTAGGGACATTGAAGCTTTCTTT.

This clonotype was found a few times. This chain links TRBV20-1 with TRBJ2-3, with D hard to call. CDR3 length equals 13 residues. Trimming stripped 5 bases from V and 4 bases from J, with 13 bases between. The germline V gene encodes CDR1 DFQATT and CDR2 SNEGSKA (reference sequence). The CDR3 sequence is CSAPGPWSDTQYF. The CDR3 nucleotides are TGCAGTGCTCCGGGCCCCTGGTCAGATACGCAGTATTTT.

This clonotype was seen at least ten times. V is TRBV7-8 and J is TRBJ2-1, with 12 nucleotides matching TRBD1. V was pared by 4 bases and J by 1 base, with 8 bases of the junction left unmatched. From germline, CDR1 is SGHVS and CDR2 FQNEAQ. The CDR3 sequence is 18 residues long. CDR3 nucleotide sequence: TGTGCCAGCAGCTCGGGGACAGGGGGCGGCGGATCCTACAATGAGCAGTTCTTC. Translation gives CASSSGTGGGGSYNEQFF.

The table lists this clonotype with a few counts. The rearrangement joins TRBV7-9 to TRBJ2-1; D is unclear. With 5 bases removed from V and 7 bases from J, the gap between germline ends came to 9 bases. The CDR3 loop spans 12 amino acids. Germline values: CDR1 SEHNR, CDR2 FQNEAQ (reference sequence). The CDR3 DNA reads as TGTGCCAGCAGCCCAACTTCGAATGAGCAGTTCTTC. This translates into CASSPTSNEQFF.

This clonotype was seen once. CDR3 amino acids: CASSPYPGGSYNEQFF. The CDR3 DNA sequence: TGTGCCAGCAGCCCCTACCCGGGGGGCTCCTACAATGAGCAGTTCTTC. The V gene is TRBV9, the J gene TRBJ2-1; 7 bases line up with TRBD2. Germline CDR1 reads SGDLS; CDR2 reads YYNGEE. This CDR3 is built from 16 residues. V gave up 4 bases and J gave up 0 bases; unmatched junction bases: 7.

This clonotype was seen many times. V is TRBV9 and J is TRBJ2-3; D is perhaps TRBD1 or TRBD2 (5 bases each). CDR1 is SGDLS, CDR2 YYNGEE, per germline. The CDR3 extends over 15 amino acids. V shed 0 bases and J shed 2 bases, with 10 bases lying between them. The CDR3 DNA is TGTGCCAGCAGCGTAGACGGGGACGTCACAGATACGCAGTATTTT. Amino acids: CASSVDGDVTDTQYF. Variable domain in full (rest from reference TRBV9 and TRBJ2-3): DSGVTQTPKHLITATGQRVTLRCSPRSGDLSVYWYQQSLDQGLQFLIQYYNGEERAKGNILERFSAQQFPDLHSELNLSSLELGDSALYFCASSVDGDVTDTQYFGPGTRLTVL.

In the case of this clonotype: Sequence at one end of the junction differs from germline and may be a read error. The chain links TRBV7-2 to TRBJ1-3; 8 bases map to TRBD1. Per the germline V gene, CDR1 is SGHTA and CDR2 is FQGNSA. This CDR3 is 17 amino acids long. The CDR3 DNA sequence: TGTGCCAGCAGCTTATTAAGAGGGACAGGAACTGGAAACACCATTTATTTT. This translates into CASSLLRGTGTGNTIYF.

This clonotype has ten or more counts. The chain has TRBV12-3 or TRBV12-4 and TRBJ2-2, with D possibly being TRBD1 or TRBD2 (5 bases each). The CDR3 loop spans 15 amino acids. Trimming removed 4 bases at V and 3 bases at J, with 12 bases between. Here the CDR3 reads CASSYSGRYTGELFF. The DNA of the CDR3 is TGTGCCAGCAGTTATTCGGGGCGATACACCGGGGAGCTGTTTTTT.

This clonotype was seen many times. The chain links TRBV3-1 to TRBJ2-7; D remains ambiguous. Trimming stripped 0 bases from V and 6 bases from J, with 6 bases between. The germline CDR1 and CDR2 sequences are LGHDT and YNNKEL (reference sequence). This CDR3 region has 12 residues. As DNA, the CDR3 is TGTGCCAGCAGCCAAGATCCGGCCGAGCAGTACTTC. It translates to CASSQDPAEQYF.

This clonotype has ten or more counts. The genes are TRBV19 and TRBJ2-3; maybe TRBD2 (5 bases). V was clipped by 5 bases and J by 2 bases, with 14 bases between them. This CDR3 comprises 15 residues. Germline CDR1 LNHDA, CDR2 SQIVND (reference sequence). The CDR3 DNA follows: TGTGCCAGTAGTTCACTAGGTGGGGACACAGATACGCAGTATTTT. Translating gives CASSSLGGDTDTQYF.

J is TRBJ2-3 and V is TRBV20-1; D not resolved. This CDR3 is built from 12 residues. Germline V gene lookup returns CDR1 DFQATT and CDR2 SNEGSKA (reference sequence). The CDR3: CRALKSTDTQYF. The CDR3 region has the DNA TGCAGGGCCCTGAAAAGCACAGATACGCAGTATTTT.

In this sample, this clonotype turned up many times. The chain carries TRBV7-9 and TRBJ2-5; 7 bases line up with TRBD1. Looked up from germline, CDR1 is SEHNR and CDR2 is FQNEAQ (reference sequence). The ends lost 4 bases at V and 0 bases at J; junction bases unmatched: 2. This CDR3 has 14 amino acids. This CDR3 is CASSSDRDQETQYF. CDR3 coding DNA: TGTGCCAGCAGCTCCGACAGGGACCAAGAGACCCAGTACTTC. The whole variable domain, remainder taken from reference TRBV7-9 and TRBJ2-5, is DTGVSQNPRHKITKRGQNVTFRCDPISEHNRLYWYRQTLGQGPEFLTYFQNEAQLEKSRLLSDRFSAERPKGSFSTLEIQRTEQGDSAMYLCASSSDRDQETQYFGPGTRLLVL.

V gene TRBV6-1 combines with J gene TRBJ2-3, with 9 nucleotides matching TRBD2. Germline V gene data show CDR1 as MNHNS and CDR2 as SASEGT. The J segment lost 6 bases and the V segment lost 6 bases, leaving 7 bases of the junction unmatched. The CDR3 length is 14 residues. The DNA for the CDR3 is TGTGCCAGCAGGGATAGCGGGAGTGTTGATACGCAGTATTTT. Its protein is CASRDSGSVDTQYF.

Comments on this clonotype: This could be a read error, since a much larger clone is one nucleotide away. CDR3 DNA: TGTGCCAGCAGTCGAGGAGGTTACAAAAATGAAGCTTTCTTT. Residues: CASSRGGYKNEAFF. V and J are TRBV12-3 or TRBV12-4 and TRBJ1-1, with no clear D. Trimming removed 5 bases at V and 7 bases at J, with 17 bases between. This CDR3 is 14 amino acids long.

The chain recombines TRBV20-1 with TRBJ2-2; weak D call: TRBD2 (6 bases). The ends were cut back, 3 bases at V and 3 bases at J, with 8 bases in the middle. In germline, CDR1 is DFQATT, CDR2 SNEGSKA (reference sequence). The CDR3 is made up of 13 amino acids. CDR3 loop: CSARGLYTGELFF. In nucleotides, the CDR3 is TGCAGTGCTAGGGGACTTTACACCGGGGAGCTGTTTTTT.

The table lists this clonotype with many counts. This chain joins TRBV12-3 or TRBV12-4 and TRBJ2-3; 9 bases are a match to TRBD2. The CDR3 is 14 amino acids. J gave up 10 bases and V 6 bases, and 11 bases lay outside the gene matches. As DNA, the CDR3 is TGTGCCAGCAGGTATAGCGGGGGCCCTACGCCGCAGTATTTT. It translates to CASRYSGGPTPQYF.

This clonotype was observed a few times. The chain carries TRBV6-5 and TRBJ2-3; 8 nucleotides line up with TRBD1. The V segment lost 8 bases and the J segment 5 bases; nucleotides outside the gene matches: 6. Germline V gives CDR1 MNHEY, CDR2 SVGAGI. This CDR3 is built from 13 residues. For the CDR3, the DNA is TGTGCCAGCTGTCAGGGGGCGGGAGATACGCAGTATTTT. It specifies CASCQGAGDTQYF.

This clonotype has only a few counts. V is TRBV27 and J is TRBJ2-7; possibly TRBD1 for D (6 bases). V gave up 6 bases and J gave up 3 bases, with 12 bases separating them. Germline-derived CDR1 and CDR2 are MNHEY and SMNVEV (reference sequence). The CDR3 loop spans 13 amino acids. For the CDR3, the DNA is TGTGCCAGCAGGGAGCAGGGGTTCTACGAGCAGTACTTC. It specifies CASREQGFYEQYF.

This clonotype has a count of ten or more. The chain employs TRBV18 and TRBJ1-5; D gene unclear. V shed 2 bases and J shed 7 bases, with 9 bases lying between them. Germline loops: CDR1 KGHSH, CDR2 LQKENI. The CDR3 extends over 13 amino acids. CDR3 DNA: TGTGCCAGCTCACCATTTGATGGGCAGCCCCAGCATTTT. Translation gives CASSPFDGQPQHF. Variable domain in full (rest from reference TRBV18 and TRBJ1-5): NAGVMQNPRHLVRRRGQEARLRCSPMKGHSHVYWYRQLPEEGLKFMVYLQKENIIDESGMPKERFSAEFPKEGPSILRIQQVVRGDSAAYFCASSPFDGQPQHFGDGTRLSIL.

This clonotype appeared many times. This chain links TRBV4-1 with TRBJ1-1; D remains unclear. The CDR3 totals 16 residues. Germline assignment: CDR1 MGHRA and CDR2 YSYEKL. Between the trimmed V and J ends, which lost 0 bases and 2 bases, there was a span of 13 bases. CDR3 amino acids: CASSQEVSSENTEAFF. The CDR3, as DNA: TGCGCCAGCAGCCAAGAGGTGAGCTCTGAAAACACTGAAGCTTTCTTT.

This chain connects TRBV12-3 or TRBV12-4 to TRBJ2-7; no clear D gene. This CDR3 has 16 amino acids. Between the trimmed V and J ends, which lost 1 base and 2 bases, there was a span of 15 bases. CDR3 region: CASSLVWAGATYEQYF. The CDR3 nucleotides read TGTGCCAGCAGTTTAGTTTGGGCAGGCGCAACCTACGAGCAGTACTTC.

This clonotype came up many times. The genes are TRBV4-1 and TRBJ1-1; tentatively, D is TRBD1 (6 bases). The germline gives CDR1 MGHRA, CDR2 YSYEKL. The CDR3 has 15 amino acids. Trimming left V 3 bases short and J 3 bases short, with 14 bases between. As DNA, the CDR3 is TGCGCCAGCAGCCACAACAGGGTGGGGGACACTGAAGCTTTCTTT. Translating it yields CASSHNRVGDTEAFF.

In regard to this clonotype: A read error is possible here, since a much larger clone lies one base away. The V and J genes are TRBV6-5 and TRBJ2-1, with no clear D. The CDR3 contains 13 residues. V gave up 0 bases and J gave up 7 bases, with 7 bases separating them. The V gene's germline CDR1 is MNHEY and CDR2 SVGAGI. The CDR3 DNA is TGTGCCAGCAGTTACTCGATGCAGAATGAGCAGTTCTTC. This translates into CASSYSMQNEQFF.

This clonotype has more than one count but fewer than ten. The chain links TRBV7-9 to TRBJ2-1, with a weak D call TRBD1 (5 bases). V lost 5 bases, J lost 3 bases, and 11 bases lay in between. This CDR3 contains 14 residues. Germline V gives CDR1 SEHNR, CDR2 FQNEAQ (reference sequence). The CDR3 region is CASSPEDSYNEQFF. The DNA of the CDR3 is TGTGCCAGCAGCCCAGAAGACAGCTACAATGAGCAGTTCTTC.

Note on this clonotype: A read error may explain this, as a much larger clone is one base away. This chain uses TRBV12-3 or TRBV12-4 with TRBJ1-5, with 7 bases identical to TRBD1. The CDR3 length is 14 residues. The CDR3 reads CVSGLGGEGQPQHF. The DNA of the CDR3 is TGTGTCAGCGGCTTAGGGGGCGAAGGTCAGCCCCAGCATTTT.

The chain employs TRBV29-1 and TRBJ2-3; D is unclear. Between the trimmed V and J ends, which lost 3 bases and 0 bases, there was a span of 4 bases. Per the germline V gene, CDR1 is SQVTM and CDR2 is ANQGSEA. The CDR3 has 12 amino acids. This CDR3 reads CSVERSTDTQYF. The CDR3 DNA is TGCAGCGTTGAGAGGAGCACAGATACGCAGTATTTT.

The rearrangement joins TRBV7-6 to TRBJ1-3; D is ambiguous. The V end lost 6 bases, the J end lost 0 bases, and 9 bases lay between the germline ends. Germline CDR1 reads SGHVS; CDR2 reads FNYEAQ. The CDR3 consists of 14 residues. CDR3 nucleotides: TGTGCCAGCAGTCCCGGGGTCTCTGGAAACACCATATATTTT. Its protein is CASSPGVSGNTIYF. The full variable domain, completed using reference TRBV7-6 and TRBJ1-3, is GAGVSQSPRYKVTKRGQDVALRCDPISGHVSLYWYRQALGQGPEFLTYFNYEAQQDKSGLPNDRFSAERPEGSISTLTIQRTEQRDSAMYRCASSPGVSGNTIYFGEGSWLTVV.

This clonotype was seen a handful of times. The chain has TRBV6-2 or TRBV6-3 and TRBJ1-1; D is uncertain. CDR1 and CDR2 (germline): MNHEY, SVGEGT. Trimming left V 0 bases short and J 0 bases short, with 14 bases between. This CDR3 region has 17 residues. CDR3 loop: CASSYSGSNWLNTEAFF. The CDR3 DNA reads TGTGCCAGCAGTTACTCGGGCAGCAATTGGCTGAACACTGAAGCTTTCTTT.

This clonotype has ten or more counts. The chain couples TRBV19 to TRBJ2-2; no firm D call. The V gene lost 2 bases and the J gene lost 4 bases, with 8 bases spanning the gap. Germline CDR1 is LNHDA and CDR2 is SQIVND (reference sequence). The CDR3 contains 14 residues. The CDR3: CASSIRTITGELFF. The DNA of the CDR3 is TGTGCCAGTAGTATACGCACCATCACCGGGGAGCTGTTTTTT.

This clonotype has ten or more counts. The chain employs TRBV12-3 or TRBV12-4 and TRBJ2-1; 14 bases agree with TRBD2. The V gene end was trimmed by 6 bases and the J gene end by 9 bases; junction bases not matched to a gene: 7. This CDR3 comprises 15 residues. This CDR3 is CASSPPGLAGVEQFF. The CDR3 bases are TGTGCCAGCAGCCCCCCGGGACTAGCGGGAGTTGAGCAGTTCTTC.

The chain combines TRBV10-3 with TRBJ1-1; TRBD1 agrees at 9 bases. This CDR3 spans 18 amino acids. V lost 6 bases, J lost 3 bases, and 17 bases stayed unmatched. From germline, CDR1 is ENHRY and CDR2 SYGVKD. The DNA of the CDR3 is TGTGCCATCAGGAAGCCTCCGGGACAGGGAAGAAGTGACACTGAAGCTTTCTTT. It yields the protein CAIRKPPGQGRSDTEAFF.

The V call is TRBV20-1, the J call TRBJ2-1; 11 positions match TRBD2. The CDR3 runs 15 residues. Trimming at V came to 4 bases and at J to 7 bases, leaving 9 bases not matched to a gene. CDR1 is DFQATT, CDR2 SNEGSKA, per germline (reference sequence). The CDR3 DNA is TGCAGTGCTAAAGAACTAGCGGGGGTGAAGAATGAGCAGTTCTTC. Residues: CSAKELAGVKNEQFF.